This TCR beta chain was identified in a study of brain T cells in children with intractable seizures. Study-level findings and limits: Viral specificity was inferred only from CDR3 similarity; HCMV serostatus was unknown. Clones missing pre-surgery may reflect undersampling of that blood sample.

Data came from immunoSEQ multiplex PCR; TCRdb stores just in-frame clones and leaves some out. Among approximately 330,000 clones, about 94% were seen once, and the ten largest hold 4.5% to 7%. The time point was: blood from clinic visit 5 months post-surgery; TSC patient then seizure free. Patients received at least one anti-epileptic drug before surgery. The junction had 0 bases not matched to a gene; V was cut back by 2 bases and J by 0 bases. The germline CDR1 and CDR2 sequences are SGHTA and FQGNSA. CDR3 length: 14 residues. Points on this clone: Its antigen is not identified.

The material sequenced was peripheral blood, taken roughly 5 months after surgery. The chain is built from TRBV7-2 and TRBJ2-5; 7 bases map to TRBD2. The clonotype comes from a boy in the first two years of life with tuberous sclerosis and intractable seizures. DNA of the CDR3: TGTGCCAGCAGCTTACTAGCGGACCAAGAGACCCAGTACTTC. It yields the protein CASSLLADQETQYF.